One and the same sample provided the 8 T cell receptor beta chains below, sequenced in a study of blood T cell repertoires in COVID-19. Profiled with immunoSEQ multiplex PCR; TCRdb holds only in-frame clones, not every one. This sample has 77,000 or so clones; roughly 83% occur once, and the top ten carry about 6.5%. The sample was peripheral blood. The receptors come from a woman in her sixties or seventies with acute or convalescent COVID-19.

The CDR3 loop reads CASSSQTRNQPQHF. CDR3 DNA sequence: TGTGCCAGTAGTAGTCAGACGCGGAATCAGCCCCAGCATTTT. V is TRBV19 and J is TRBJ1-5; no definite D call. The CDR3 extends over 14 amino acids. V was clipped by 4 bases and J by 4 bases, with 11 bases between them. The germline V gene encodes CDR1 LNHDA and CDR2 SQIVND (reference sequence). Filled out from reference TRBV19 and TRBJ1-5, the complete variable domain reads DGGITQSPKYLFRKEGQNVTLSCEQNLNHDAMYWYRQDPGQGLRLIYYSQIVNDFQKGDIAEGYSVSREKKESFPLTVTSAQKNPTAFYLCASSSQTRNQPQHFGDGTRLSIL.

Remarks on this clone: At one of its ends the junction is not consistent with the germline gene, which may arise from a read error. The rearrangement joins TRBV3-1 (or the pseudogene TRBV3-2) to TRBJ1-1; D is perhaps TRBD1 (5 bases). Germline V gene lookup returns CDR1 LGHDT and CDR2 YNNKEL (reference sequence). The length of the CDR3 is 12 residues. The CDR3 sequence is CASSQTGGETFF. CDR3 nucleotide sequence: TGTGCCAGCAGCCAAACCGGGGGTGAAACTTTCTTT.

This clone turned up a few times. This sequence joins TRBV7-9 and TRBJ1-2; TRBD1 matches at 7 bases. From germline, CDR1 is SEHNR and CDR2 FQNEAQ (reference sequence). The CDR3 spans 13 residues. V dropped 5 bases and J dropped 5; count of bases not matched to a gene: 5. The CDR3 DNA sequence: TGTGCCAGCAGCCTCAACAGGGGTTATGGCTACACCTTC. It translates to CASSLNRGYGYTF.

The chain is built from TRBV21-1 and TRBJ1-1; the D call of TRBD1 is as the table states it, not checked on the DNA. TRBV21-1 represents a pseudogene. The CDR3 is made up of 14 amino acids. DNA of the CDR3: TGTGCCAGCAGCCCACAGGATGTGAACACTGAAGCTTTCTTT. This codes for CASSPQDVNTEAFF.

The chain combines TRBV10-1 with TRBJ1-1; D is perhaps TRBD1 (6 bases). The germline V and J ends were trimmed by 0 bases and 2 bases, with 16 bases remaining between them. Germline CDR1 WNHNN, CDR2 SYGVQD (reference sequence). CDR3 size: 17 residues. The CDR3 nucleotides read TGCGCCAGCAGTGAGTCCGGCCCTGGCAGGGGTAACACTGAAGCTTTCTTT. Translation gives CASSESGPGRGNTEAFF.

The chain employs TRBV5-1 and TRBJ2-5, with D possibly being TRBD1 (6 bases). The germline V and J ends were trimmed by 7 bases and 2 bases, with 9 bases remaining between them. Germline V gene sequence: CDR1 SGHRS, CDR2 YFSETQ. The CDR3 runs to 12 residues. The CDR3 DNA is TGCGCCAGCCTCGGACAGCAAGAGACCCAGTACTTC. Amino acids: CASLGQQETQYF.

This chain joins TRBV7-2 and TRBJ2-7; TRBD2 agrees at 9 bases. The CDR3 extends over 18 amino acids. Germline V gene sequence: CDR1 SGHTA, CDR2 FQGNSA. V trimming: 1 base; J trimming: 2 bases; junction bases outside the gene matches: 12. CDR3 coding DNA: TGTGCCAGCAGCTTAGATGTGGTAGCGGGGGCCATTCCCTACGAGCAGTACTTC. Translated: CASSLDVVAGAIPYEQYF.

In this sample, this clone turned up a few times. The rearrangement joins TRBV5-1 to TRBJ2-2; 10 positions match TRBD1. This CDR3 comprises 18 residues. V was clipped by 0 bases and J by 0 bases; unmatched bases: 5. Germline lookup yields CDR1 SGHRS and CDR2 YFSETQ. CDR3 coding DNA: TGCGCCAGCAGCTTGGTTGGACAGGGGGTTCCGAACACCGGGGAGCTGTTTTTT. Its translation is CASSLVGQGVPNTGELFF.